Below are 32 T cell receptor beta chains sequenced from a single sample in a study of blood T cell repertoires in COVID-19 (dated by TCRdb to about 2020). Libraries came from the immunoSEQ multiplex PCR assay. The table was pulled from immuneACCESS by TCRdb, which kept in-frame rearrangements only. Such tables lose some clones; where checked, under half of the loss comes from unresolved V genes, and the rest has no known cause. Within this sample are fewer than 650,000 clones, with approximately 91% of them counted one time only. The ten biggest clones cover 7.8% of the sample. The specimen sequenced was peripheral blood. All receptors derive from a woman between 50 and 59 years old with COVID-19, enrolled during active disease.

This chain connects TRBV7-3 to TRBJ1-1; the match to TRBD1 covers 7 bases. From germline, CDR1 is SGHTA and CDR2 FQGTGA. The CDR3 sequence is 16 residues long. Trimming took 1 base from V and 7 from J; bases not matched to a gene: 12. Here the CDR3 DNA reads TGTGCCAGCAGCTTAAATTACCAGGGGGGCCCCGATGAAGCTTTCTTT. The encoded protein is CASSLNYQGGPDEAFF.

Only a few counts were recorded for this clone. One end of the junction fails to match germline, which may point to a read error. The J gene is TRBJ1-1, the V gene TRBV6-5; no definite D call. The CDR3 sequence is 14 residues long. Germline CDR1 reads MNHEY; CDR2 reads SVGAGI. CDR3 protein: CASTSRSRTPFLIF. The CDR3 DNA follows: TGTGCCAGCACCTCCCGGAGCCGGACTCCTTTTCTCATCTTT.

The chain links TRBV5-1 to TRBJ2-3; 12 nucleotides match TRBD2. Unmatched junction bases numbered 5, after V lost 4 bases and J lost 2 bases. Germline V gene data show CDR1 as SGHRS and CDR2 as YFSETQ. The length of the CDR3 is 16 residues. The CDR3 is CASSPGTSGFTDTQYF. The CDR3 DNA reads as TGCGCCAGCAGCCCCGGGACTAGCGGGTTCACAGATACGCAGTATTTT.

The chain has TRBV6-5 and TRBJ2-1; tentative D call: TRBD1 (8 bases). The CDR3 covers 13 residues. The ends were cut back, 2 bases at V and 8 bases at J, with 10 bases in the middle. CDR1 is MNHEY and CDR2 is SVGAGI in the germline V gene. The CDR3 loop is CASSYTGGDEQFF. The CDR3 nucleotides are TGTGCCAGCAGTTACACAGGGGGGGATGAGCAGTTCTTC.

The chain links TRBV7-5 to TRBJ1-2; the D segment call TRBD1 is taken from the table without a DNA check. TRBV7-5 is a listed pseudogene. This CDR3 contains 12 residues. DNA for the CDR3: TGTGCCAGCAGCTCAAGGGGCTCGGGCTACACCTTC. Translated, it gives CASSSRGSGYTF.

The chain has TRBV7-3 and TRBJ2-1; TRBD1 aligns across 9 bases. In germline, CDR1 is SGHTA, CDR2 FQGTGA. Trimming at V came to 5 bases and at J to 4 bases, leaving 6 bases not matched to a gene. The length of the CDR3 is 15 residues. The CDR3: CASSAQGQGYNEQFF. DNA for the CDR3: TGTGCCAGCAGCGCCCAGGGACAGGGATACAATGAGCAGTTCTTC.

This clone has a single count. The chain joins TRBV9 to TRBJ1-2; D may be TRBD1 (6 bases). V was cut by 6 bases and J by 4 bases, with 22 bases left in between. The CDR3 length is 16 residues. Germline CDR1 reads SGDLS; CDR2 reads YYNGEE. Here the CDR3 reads CASTLGDQGGAYGYTF. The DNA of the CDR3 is TGTGCCAGCACCCTAGGGGATCAAGGGGGGGCCTATGGCTACACCTTC.

The CDR3 coding sequence is TGCAGCGTTGTCTTGGCCAATGAAAAACTGTTTTTT. Translation gives CSVVLANEKLFF. This chain joins TRBV29-1 and TRBJ1-4; D is ambiguous. Trimming pared 4 bases from V and 5 bases from J, leaving 8 bases between. The germline V gene has CDR1 SQVTM and CDR2 ANQGSEA. The CDR3 loop spans 12 amino acids.

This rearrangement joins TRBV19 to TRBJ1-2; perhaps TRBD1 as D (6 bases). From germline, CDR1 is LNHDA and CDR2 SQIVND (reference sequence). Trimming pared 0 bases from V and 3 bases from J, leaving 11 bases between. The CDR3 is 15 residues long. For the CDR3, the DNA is TGTGCCAGTAGTATAGAGACAGGAGCTCACTATGGCTACACCTTC. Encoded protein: CASSIETGAHYGYTF. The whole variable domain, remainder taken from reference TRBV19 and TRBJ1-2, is DGGITQSPKYLFRKEGQNVTLSCEQNLNHDAMYWYRQDPGQGLRLIYYSQIVNDFQKGDIAEGYSVSREKKESFPLTVTSAQKNPTAFYLCASSIETGAHYGYTFGSGTRLTVV.

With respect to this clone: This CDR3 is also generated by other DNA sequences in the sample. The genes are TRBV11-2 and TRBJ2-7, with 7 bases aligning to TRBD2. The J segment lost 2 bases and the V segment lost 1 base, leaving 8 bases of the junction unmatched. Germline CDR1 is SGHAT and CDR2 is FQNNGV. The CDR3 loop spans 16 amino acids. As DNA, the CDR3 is TGTGCCAGCAGCTTAGTTAGGGCTAGCGGCACCTACGAGCAGTACTTC. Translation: CASSLVRASGTYEQYF.

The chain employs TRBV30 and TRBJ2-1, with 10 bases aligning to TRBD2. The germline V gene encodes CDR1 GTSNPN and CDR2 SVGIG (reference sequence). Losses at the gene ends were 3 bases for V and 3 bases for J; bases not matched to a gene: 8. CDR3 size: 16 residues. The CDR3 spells CAWSQAGGPVYNEQFF. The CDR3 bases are TGTGCCTGGAGCCAAGCGGGGGGGCCTGTCTACAATGAGCAGTTCTTC.

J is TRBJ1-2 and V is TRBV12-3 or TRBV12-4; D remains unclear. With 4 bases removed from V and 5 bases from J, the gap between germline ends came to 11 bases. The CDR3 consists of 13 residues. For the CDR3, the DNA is TGTGCCAGCAGTTATGCAGGAGGGTATGGCTACACCTTC. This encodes CASSYAGGYGYTF.

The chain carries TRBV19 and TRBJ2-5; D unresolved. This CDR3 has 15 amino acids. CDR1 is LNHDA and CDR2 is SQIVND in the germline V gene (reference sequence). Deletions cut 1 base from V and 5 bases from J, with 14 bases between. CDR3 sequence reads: CASSIVGQAWETQYF. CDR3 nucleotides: TGTGCCAGTAGTATAGTCGGCCAGGCGTGGGAGACCCAGTACTTC.

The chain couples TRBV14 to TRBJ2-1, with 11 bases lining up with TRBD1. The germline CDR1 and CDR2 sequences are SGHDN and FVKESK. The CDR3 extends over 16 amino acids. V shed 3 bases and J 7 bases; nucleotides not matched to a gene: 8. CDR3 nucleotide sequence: TGTGCCAGCAGCCAGATGGACAGGGGGCCGAAGAATGAGCAGTTCTTC. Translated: CASSQMDRGPKNEQFF.

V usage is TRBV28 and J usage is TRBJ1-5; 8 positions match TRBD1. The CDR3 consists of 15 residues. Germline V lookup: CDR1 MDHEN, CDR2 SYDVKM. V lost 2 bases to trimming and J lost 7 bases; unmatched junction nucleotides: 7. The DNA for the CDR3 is TGTGCCAGCAGTTTACCGACAGGGGCCGGGCAGCCCCAGCATTTT. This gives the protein CASSLPTGAGQPQHF.

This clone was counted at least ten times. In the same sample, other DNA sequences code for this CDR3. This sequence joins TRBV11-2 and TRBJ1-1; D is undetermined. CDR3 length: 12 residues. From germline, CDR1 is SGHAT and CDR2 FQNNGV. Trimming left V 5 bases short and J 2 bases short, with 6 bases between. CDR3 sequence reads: CASSRTNTEAFF. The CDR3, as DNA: TGTGCCAGCAGCCGTACTAACACTGAAGCTTTCTTT.

The CDR3 spells CASSVVGRGGDTIYF. Written as DNA, the CDR3 is TGTGCCAGCAGCGTAGTGGGCAGGGGAGGGGACACCATATATTTT. The V call is TRBV9, the J call TRBJ1-3; TRBD1 might be the D (6 bases). Trimming took off 0 bases at V and 8 bases at J, with 15 bases between the two ends. The CDR3 is made up of 15 amino acids. Per the germline V gene, CDR1 is SGDLS and CDR2 is YYNGEE.

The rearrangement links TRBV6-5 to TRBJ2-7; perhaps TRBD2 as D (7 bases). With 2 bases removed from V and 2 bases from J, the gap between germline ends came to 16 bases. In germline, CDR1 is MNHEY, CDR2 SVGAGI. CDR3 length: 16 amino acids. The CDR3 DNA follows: TGTGCCAGCAGTTACGGGGGGGCAGGGATCACCTACGAGCAGTACTTC. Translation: CASSYGGAGITYEQYF.

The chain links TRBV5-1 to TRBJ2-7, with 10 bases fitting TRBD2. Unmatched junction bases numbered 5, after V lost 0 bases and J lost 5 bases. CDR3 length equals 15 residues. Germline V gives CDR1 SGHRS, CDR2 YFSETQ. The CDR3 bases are TGCGCCAGCAGCTTGGCGGTAGCGGGGGGTAACGAGCAGTACTTC. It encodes CASSLAVAGGNEQYF.

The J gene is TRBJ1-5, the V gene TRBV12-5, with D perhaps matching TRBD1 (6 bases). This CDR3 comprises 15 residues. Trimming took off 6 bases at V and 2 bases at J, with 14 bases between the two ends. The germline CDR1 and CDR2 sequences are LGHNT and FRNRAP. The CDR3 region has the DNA TGTGCTAGTGGCCCGGGGGGGCTTGGCAATCAGCCCCAGCATTTT. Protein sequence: CASGPGGLGNQPQHF.

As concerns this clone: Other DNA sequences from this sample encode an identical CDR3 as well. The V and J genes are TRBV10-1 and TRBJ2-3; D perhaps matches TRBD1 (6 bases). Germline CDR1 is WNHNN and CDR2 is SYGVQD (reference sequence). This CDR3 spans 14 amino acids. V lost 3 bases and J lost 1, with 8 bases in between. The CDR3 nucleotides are TGCGCCAGCAGTGAATCAGGGGGCACAGATACGCAGTATTTT. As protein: CASSESGGTDTQYF.

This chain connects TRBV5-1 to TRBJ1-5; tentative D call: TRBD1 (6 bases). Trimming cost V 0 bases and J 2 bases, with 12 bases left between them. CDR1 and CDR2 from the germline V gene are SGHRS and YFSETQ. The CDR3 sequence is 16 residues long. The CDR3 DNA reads TGCGCCAGCAGCTTGGGGTCAGGGGTTGGCAATCAGCCCCAGCATTTT. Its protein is CASSLGSGVGNQPQHF.

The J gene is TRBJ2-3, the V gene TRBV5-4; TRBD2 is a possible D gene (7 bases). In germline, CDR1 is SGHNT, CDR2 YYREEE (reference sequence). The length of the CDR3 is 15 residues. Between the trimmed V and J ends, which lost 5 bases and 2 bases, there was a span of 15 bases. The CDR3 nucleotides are TGTGCCAGCAGTGGGAGGGGGAAGCTCACAGATACGCAGTATTTT. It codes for CASSGRGKLTDTQYF.

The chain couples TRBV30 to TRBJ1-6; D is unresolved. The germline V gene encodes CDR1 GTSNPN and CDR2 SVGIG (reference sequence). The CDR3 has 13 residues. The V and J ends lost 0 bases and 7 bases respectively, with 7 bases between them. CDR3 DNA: TGTGCCTGGAGTGTGTCTAGGAATTCACCCCTCCACTTT. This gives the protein CAWSVSRNSPLHF.

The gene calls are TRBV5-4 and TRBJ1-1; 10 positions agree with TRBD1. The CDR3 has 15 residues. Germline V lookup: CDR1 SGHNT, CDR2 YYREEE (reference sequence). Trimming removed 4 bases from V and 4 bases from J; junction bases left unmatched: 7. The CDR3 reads CASSKPTGGGTEAFF. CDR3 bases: TGTGCCAGCAGCAAACCGACAGGGGGCGGCACTGAAGCTTTCTTT.

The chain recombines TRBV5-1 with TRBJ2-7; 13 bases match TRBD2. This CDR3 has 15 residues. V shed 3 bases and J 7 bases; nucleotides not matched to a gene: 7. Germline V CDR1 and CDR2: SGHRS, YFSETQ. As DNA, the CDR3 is TGCGCCAGCAGCTCCGGACTAGCGGGGGCAGGTGAGCAGTACTTC. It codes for CASSSGLAGAGEQYF.

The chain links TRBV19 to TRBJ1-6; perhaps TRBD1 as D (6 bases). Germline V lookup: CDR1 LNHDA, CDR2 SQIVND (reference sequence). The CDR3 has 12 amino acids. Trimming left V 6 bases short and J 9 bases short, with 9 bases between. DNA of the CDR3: TGTGCCAGTAGAACAGGGAGTTCACCCCTCCACTTT. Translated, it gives CASRTGSSPLHF. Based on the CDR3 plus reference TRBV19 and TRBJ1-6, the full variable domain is DGGITQSPKYLFRKEGQNVTLSCEQNLNHDAMYWYRQDPGQGLRLIYYSQIVNDFQKGDIAEGYSVSREKKESFPLTVTSAQKNPTAFYLCASRTGSSPLHFGNGTRLTVT.

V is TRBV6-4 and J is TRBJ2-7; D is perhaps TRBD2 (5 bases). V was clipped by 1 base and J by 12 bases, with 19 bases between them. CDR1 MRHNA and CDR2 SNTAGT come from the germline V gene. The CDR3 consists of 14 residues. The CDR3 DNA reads TGTGCCAGCAGTGACTTCCACGTGGCTAGCAATATGTACTTC. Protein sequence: CASSDFHVASNMYF.

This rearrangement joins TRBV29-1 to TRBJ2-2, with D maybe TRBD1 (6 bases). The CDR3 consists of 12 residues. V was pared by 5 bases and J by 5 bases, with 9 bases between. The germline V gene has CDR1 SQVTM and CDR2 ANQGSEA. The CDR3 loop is CSVQQGTGELFF. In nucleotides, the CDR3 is TGCAGCGTTCAACAGGGTACCGGGGAGCTGTTTTTT.

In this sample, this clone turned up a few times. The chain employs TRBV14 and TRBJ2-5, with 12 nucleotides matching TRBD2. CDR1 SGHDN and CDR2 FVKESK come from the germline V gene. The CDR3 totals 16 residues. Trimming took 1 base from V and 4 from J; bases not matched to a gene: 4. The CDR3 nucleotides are TGTGCCAGCAGCCAAGGACTAGCGGGGGTGGGAGAGACCCAGTACTTC. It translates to CASSQGLAGVGETQYF.

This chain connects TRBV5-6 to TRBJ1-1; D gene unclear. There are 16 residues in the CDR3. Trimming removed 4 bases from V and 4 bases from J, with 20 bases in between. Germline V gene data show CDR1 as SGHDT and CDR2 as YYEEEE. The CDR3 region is CASSPNLGRPSTEAFF. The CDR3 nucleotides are TGTGCCAGCAGCCCGAACCTGGGCAGGCCGAGCACTGAAGCTTTCTTT.

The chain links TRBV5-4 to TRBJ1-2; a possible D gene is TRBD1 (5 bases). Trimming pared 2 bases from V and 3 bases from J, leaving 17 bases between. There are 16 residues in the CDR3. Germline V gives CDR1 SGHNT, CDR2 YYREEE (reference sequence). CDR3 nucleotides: TGTGCCAGCAGCTTCAAAACAGGCAGTATGGACTATGGCTACACCTTC. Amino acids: CASSFKTGSMDYGYTF.